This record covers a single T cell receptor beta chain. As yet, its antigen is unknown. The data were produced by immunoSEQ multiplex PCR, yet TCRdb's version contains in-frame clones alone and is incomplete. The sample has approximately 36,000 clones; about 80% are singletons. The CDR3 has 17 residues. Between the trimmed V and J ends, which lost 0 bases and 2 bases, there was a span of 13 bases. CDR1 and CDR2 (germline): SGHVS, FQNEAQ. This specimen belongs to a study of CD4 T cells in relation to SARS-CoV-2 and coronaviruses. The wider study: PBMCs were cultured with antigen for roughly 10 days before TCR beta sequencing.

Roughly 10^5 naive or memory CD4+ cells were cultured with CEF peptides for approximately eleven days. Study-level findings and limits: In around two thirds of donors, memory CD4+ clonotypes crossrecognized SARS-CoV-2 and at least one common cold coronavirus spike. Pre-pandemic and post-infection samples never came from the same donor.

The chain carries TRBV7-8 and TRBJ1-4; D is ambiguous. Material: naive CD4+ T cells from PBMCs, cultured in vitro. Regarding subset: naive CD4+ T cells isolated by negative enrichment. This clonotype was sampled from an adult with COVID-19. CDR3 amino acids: CASSLAPPLATNEKLFF. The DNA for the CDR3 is TGTGCCAGCAGCTTAGCCCCACCGCTAGCTACTAATGAAAAACTGTTTTTT.